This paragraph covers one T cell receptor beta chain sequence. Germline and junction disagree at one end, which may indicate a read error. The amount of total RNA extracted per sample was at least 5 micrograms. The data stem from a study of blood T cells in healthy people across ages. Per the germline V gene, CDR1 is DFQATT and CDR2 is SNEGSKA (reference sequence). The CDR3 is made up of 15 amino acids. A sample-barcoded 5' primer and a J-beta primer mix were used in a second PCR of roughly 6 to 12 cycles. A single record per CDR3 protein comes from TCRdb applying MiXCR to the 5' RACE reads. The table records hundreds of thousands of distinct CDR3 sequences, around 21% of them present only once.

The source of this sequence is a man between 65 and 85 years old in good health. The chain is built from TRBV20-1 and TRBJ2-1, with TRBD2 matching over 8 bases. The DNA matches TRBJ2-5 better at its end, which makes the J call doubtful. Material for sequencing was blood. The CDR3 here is CSTRGERELVETQYF. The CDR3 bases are TGCAGTACTAGAGGCGAGCGGGAGCTCGTAGAGACCCAGTACTTC.